The rows below give T cell receptor beta chains drawn from one sample of a study of preoperative IRX-2 immunotherapy in early breast cancer. TCRdb's table, derived via immunoSEQ multiplex PCR, lists solely in-frame clones and lacks some. The data hold approximately 98,000 clones, with 70% to 90% observed a single time. Sequenced here: tumor tissue, sampled after IRX-2 immunotherapy. These receptors came from a human donor with breast cancer. Both conserved end residues are part of each CDR3. A D gene is named only where the DNA matches it firmly. For some rows the clone size is stated as once, few or many, or as a class when expanded; others skip it.

size	D	J	V	DNA	CDR3
-	-	TRBJ1-1	TRBV6-8	TGTGCCAGCAGATCTTCGGGCCTGAACACTGAAGCTTTCTTT	CASRSSGLNTEAFF
-	-	TRBJ2-2	TRBV18	TGTGCCAGCAATAGCATCCCCCCCACCGGGGAGCTGTTTTTT	CASNSIPPTGELFF
-	-	TRBJ1-1	TRBV19	TGTGCCAGTAGTTTGGGCCCGAACACTGAAGCTTTCTTT	CASSLGPNTEAFF
once	-	TRBJ1-6	TRBV7-4	TGTGCCAGCAGCCTGGGTGCGGGATCACCCCTCCACTTT	CASSLGAGSPLHF
-	-	TRBJ1-1	TRBV11-3	TGTGCCAGCAGCTTAGGAGTGTCGGCCACTGAAGCTTTCTTT	CASSLGVSATEAFF
once	TRBD2	TRBJ2-3	TRBV25-1	TGTGCCAGCAGTGAGCCGGGACTAGCGGCTAGCACAGATACGCAGTATTTT	CASSEPGLAASTDTQYF
-	-	TRBJ1-2	TRBV7-5	TGTGCCAGCAGCTTGACCCCTACAGGGGTTCGTGGGGGCTACACCTTC	CASSLTPTGVRGGYTF
-	-	TRBJ1-5	TRBV19	TGTGCCAGTAGTCGGCGCCTCAATCAGCCCCAGCATTTT	CASSRRLNQPQHF
few	-	TRBJ1-2	TRBV6-8	TGTGCCAGCAGTTACGCAGGGTTGGAGGGCTACACCTTC	CASSYAGLEGYTF
-	-	TRBJ2-7	TRBV28	TGTGCCAGCAGGGGGGGACCGGGTCTAGCCGAGCAGTACTTC	CASRGGPGLAEQYF
-	TRBD1	TRBJ1-2	TRBV6-8	TGTGCCAGCAGCCCAAGGCACGGACAGGATGGCTACACCTTC	CASSPRHGQDGYTF
-	TRBD1	TRBJ1-4	TRBV5-1	TGCGCCAGCAGCTTGTTCCGTTTAGGGACAGGGACTCTTAATGAAAAACTGTTTTTT	CASSLFRLGTGTLNEKLFF
once	-	TRBJ1-5	TRBV23-1	TGCGCCACCCGGGACACGCCGGGCGGGACTAATTATAGGAGCAATCAGCCCCAGCATTTT	CATRDTPGGTNYRSNQPQHF
-	-	TRBJ2-1	TRBV10-1	TGCGCCAGCAGTGGGTATCTTTCCAATGAGCAGTTCTTC	CASSGYLSNEQFF
-	-	TRBJ1-2	TRBV10-3	TGTGCCATCAGTGAGTCGATGGACAACGGCTACACCTTC	CAISESMDNGYTF
-	-	TRBJ1-6	TRBV6-8	TGTGCCAGCAGTTACTCTTCTGTCTTGGGTTCACCCCTCCACTTT	CASSYSSVLGSPLHF
-	-	TRBJ1-2	TRBV29-1	TGCAGCGTGGGTAACCGGGCCAACACACCATATGGCTACACCTTC	CSVGNRANTPYGYTF
-	-	TRBJ1-4	TRBV5-1	TGCGCCAGCAGCCCGGAGGGACGCGTTAATGAAAAACTGTTTTTT	CASSPEGRVNEKLFF
-	-	TRBJ1-2	TRBV6-8	TGTGCCAGCAGTTACGGGGGGGGCTATGGCTACACCTTC	CASSYGGGYGYTF
-	TRBD1	TRBJ1-1	TRBV5-1	TGCGCCAGCAGCTGGGAAGGACAGGGGGCCACTGAAGCTTTCTTT	CASSWEGQGATEAFF
-	-	TRBJ1-6	TRBV30	TGTGCCTGGAGTCTGCAGGCGGAATCACCCCTCCACTTT	CAWSLQAESPLHF
-	-	TRBJ1-5	TRBV6-1	TGTGCCAGCAGTGAAGATTTTCCAGCTAGCAATCAGCCCCAGCATTTT	CASSEDFPASNQPQHF
-	-	TRBJ2-7	TRBV30	TGTGCCTGGAGTGTAACGACTGCTTACGAGCAGTACTTC	CAWSVTTAYEQYF
-	TRBD2	TRBJ2-1	TRBV19	TGTGCCAGTAGTATGATAGCGGGAGCTGTGAATGAGCAGTTCTTC	CASSMIAGAVNEQFF
-	-	TRBJ1-4	TRBV28	TGTGCCAGCAGTTTATGGCGACTTGCAACTAATGAAAAACTGTTTTTT	CASSLWRLATNEKLFF
-	TRBD1	TRBJ2-7	TRBV11-3	TGTGCCAGCAGCTTTGGGACAGGGGAGTTGTCCTACGAGCAGTACTTC	CASSFGTGELSYEQYF
-	TRBD1	TRBJ1-5	TRBV30	TGTGCCTGCGAAACAGGGGGGTATAGCAATCAGCCCCAGCATTTT	CACETGGYSNQPQHF
-	-	TRBJ2-1	TRBV6-7	TGTGCCAGCAGTCCCCGCGGAAGCCCTGAGCAGTTCTTC	CASSPRGSPEQFF
-	-	TRBJ1-5	TRBV28	TGTGCCAGCAGTTTACCATCGAAAAGCAATCAGCCCCAGCATTTT	CASSLPSKSNQPQHF
-	-	TRBJ1-1	TRBV6-8	TGTGCCAGCGGACCACAGGACATGAACACTGAAGCTTTCTTT	CASGPQDMNTEAFF
-	TRBD1	TRBJ1-5	TRBV2	TGTGCCAGCAGGGAAGACAGGGGCGATTGGAAGCCCCAGCATTTT	CASREDRGDWKPQHF
once	TRBD1	TRBJ2-1	TRBV7-6	TGTGCCAGCAGCGTAGGGACAGGGTCCAATGAGCAGTTCTTC	CASSVGTGSNEQFF
-	TRBD1	TRBJ2-7	TRBV29-1	TGCAGCGTATCAAAGGGGGCAACCTACGAGCAGTACTTC	CSVSKGATYEQYF
once	TRBD1	TRBJ1-4	TRBV10-1	TGCGCCAGCAGTGAGTCCGGACAGGGGAATGAAAAACTGTTTTTT	CASSESGQGNEKLFF
-	-	TRBJ2-5	TRBV10-2	TGCGCCAGTCAGAGGGGGACCAAACAAGAGACCCAGTACTTC	CASQRGTKQETQYF
-	-	TRBJ1-3	TRBV6-8	TGTGCCAGCAGCACGACGACCGCCTCTGGAAACACCATATATTTT	CASSTTTASGNTIYF
-	TRBD2	TRBJ2-3	TRBV29-1	TGCAGCGTAGCCCTAGCGGGGGGTTTGACAGATACGCAGTATTTT	CSVALAGGLTDTQYF
-	-	TRBJ1-5	TRBV11-1	TGTGCCAGCAGCTTTAAGGCGTTCAATCAGCCCCAACATTTT	CASSFKAFNQPQHF
-	TRBD1	TRBJ1-1	TRBV6-8	TGTGCCAGCAGTGCCGACAGGGTGAACACTGAAGCTTTCTTT	CASSADRVNTEAFF
-	TRBD1	TRBJ1-1	TRBV15	TGTGCCACCAGCATCGAACAGGGGATCGGTGAAGCTTTCTTT	CATSIEQGIGEAFF
few	-	TRBJ2-5	TRBV6-1	TGTGCCAGCAGTGAAGCGGCCTTAGAGACCCAGTACTTC	CASSEAALETQYF
few	TRBD1	TRBJ1-5	TRBV7-7	TGTGCCAGCAGCCAGGGGACAGGGGGCGATCAGCCCCAGCATTTT	CASSQGTGGDQPQHF
-	-	TRBJ2-2	TRBV5-1	TGCGCCAGCACACCCCCTGACGGATACACCGGGGAGCTGTTTTTT	CASTPPDGYTGELFF
-	-	TRBJ1-1	TRBV5-1	TGCGCCAGCAGCTTTCTAGGGCAGAACACTGAAGCTTTCTTT	CASSFLGQNTEAFF
-	-	TRBJ2-7	TRBV30	TGTGCCTGGAGTGAGAACCCCCACGAGCAGTACTTC	CAWSENPHEQYF
-	TRBD2	TRBJ2-3	TRBV19	TGTGCCAGTAGGTCTAGCGGCACTAGCACAGATACGCAGTATTTT	CASRSSGTSTDTQYF
-	-	TRBJ2-2	TRBV11-3	TGTGCCAGCAGTCTTATCGGGATTTCCGGGGAGCTGTTTTTT	CASSLIGISGELFF
few	-	TRBJ2-3	TRBV29-1	TGCAGCGCATGGCCGACGGGACCTGAAATAAGCACAGATACGCAGTATTTT	CSAWPTGPEISTDTQYF
-	TRBD2	TRBJ2-3	TRBV5-1	TGCGCCAGCAGCTATATGACTAGCGGACACACAGATACGCAGTATTTT	CASSYMTSGHTDTQYF
-	-	TRBJ2-3	TRBV1	TGCGCCAGCAGCCTGACTAGCGGGGGGCGCAGCACAGATACGCAGTATTTT	CASSLTSGGRSTDTQYF
-	TRBD1	TRBJ1-5	TRBV7-6	TGTGCCAGCAGCTGGGGACAGTATAATCAGCCCCAGCATTTT	CASSWGQYNQPQHF
-	TRBD2	TRBJ2-7	TRBV5-1	TGCGCCAGCAGCTTTAATTCGGTGGGACTAGCGGGGCGGAAGAGGTCGGACGAGCAGTACTTC	CASSFNSVGLAGRKRSDEQYF
-	-	TRBJ2-1	TRBV28	TGTGCCAGCAGTTTGGGGGGTCACAATGAGCAGTTCTTC	CASSLGGHNEQFF
-	-	TRBJ2-2	TRBV5-1	TGCGCCAGCACGCCTGAGGGAAACACCGGGGAGCTGTTTTTT	CASTPEGNTGELFF
-	-	TRBJ1-2	TRBV6-8	TGTGCCATCAGCGATGAAGGGGGGCGCGGCTATGGCTACACCTTC	CAISDEGGRGYGYTF